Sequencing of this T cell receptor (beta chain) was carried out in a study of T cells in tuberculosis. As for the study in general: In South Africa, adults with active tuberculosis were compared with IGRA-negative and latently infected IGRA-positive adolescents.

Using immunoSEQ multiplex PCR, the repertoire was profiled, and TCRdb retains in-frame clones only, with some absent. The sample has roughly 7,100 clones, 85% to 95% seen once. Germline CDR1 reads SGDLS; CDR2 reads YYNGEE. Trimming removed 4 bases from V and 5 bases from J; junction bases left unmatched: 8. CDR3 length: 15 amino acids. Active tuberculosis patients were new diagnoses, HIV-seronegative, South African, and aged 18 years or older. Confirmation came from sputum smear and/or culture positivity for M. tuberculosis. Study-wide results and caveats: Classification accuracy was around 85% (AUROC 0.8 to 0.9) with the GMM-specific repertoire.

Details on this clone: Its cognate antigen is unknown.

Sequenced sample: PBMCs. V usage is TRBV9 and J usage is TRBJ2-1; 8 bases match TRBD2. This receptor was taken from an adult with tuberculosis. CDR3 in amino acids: CASSPRGGLDNEQFF. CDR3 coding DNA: TGTGCCAGCAGCCCACGGGGGGGCCTCGACAATGAGCAGTTCTTC.